Reported below is one TCR beta chain. Its antigen is not known. This table comes from immunoSEQ multiplex PCR, and its TCRdb copy is limited to in-frame clones, with some not included. The data show millions of clones, with 90% to 95% seen just once and roughly 0.36% held by the top ten. These data originate in a study of shared clonotypes between healthy human individuals. Whole-study findings and limits: Sharing across a few donors was seen in roughly 5.2% of naive CD4 clonotypes.

The CDR3 is 13 amino acids. Looked up from germline, CDR1 is MGHDK and CDR2 is SYGVNS. V lost 4 bases to trimming and J lost 3 bases, with 10 bases between them. This chain links TRBV25-1 with TRBJ2-7, with a weak D call TRBD2 (5 bases). This TCR was recovered from a young man in good health. Some clones in this sample may be carry-over from other donors' samples. The sequencing sample was made of naive CD4+ T cells from PBMCs. Subset noted: CD45RA+ positively selected. CDR3 in DNA: TGTGCCAGCAGTGGACCGGGGAACTACGAGCAGTACTTC. Translation: CASSGPGNYEQYF.